The entry below describes one T cell receptor beta chain. What it recognizes is unknown. Trimming stripped 0 bases from V and 1 base from J, with 7 bases between. Germline V gene sequence: CDR1 MNHEY, CDR2 SVGAGI. The CDR3 is 14 residues long. The sample's time point: week 35, safety follow-up. What each vaccine dose contained was 300 ug of mutant IDH1 20-mer peptide, accompanied by topical imiquimod. New IDH1-mutant, ATRX-lost WHO grade 3 or 4 astrocytomas occurred in donors. This record belongs to a study of a mutant IDH1 vaccine in newly diagnosed glioma. As for the study in general: Vaccine administration was initiated 4-6 weeks following radiotherapy alone, or with temozolomide cycles. Most patients had received both radiotherapy and temozolomide, the prior options being radiotherapy, temozolomide, or both.

Profiling relied on immunoSEQ multiplex PCR, and the TCRdb table lists in-frame clones only, not all of them. This sample carries about 32,000 clones, around three quarters of them seen once, and the ten largest clones take roughly 10%. This chain links TRBV6-5 with TRBJ2-7; unclear D gene. The sample here was PBMCs, taken from a glioma patient whose treatment included an IDH1 peptide vaccine. The TCR was taken from a woman between 25 and 40 years old with glioma. Some clones in this sample may be carry-over from other donors' samples. CDR3 region: CASSYSQVSYEQYF. CDR3 bases: TGTGCCAGCAGTTACTCTCAGGTTTCCTACGAGCAGTACTTC.